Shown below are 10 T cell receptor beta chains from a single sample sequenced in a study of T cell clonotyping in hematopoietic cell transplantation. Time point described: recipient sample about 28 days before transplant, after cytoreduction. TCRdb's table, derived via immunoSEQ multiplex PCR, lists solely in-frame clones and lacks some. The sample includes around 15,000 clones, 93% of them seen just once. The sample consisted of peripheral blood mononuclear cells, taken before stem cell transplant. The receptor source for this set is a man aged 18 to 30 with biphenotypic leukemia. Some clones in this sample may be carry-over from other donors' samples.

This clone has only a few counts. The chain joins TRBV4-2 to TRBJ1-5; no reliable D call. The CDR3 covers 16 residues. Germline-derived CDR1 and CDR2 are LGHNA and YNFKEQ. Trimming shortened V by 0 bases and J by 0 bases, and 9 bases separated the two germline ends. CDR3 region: CASSQEGRDSNQPQHF. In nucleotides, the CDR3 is TGTGCCAGCAGCCAAGAAGGGAGGGATAGCAATCAGCCCCAGCATTTT.

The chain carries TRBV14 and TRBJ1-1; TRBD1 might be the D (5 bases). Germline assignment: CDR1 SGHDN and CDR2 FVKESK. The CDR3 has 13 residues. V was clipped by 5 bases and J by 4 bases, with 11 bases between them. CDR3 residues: CASSLNGGTEAFF. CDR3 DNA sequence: TGTGCCAGCAGCTTAAATGGGGGCACTGAAGCTTTCTTT.

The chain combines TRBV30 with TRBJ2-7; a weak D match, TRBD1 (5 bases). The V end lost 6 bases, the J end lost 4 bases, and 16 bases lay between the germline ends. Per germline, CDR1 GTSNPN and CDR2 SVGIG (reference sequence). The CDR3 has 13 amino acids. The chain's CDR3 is CACETEAIYEQYF. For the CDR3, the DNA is TGTGCCTGTGAGACAGAAGCAATATACGAGCAGTACTTC.

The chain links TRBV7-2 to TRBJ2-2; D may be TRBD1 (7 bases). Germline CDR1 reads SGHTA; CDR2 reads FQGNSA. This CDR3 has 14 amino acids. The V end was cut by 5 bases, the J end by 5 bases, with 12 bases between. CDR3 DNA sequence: TGTGCCAGCAGCCCCAGGGGGGCTACCGGGGAGCTGTTTTTT. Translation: CASSPRGATGELFF.

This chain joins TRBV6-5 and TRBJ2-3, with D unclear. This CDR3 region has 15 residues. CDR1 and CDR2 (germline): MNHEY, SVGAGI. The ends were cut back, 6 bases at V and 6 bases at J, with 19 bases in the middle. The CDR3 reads CASRAPTASIDTQYF. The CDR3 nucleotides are TGTGCCAGCAGAGCCCCGACCGCTTCAATTGATACGCAGTATTTT.

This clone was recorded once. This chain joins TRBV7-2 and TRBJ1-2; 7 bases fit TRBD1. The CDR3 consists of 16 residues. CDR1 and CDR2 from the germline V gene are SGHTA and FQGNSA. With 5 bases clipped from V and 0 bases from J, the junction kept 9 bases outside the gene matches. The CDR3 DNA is TGTGCCAGCAGCGCCCGACAGGGACGTGCTAACTATGGCTACACCTTC. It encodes CASSARQGRANYGYTF.

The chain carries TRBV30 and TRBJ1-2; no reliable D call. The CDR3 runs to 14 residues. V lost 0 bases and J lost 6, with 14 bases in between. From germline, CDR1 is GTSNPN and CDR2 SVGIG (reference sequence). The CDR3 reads CAWSVLGYLDGYTF. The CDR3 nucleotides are TGTGCCTGGAGTGTACTGGGGTATCTCGATGGCTACACCTTC.

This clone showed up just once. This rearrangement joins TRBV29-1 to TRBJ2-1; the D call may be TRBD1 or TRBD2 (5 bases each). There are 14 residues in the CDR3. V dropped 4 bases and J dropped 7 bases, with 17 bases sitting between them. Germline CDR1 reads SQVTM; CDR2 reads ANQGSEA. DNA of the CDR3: TGCAGCGTTGTCGAGGGACGAAACTTGAATGAGCAGTTCTTC. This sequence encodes CSVVEGRNLNEQFF.

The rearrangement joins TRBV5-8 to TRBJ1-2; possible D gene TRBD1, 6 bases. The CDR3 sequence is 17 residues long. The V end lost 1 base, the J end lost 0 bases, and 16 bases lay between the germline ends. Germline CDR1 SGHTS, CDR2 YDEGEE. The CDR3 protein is CASSLWSTGQSNYGYTF. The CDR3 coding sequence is TGTGCCAGCAGCTTGTGGTCCACAGGACAGTCTAACTATGGCTACACCTTC.

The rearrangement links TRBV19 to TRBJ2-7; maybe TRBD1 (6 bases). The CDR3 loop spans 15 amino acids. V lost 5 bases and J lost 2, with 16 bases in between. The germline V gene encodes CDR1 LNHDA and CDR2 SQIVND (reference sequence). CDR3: CASSARQEGTYEQYF. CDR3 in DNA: TGTGCCAGTAGTGCCCGACAGGAAGGTACCTACGAGCAGTACTTC.